The 10 T cell receptor beta chains presented below share a single source sample, sequenced in a study of regulatory T cells in long-lasting Graves disease. With iRepertoire HTBI primers and Arm-PCR of CDR3 regions, TCR beta libraries were built. TCRdb reprocessed the multiplex PCR reads via MiXCR and lists one record per CDR3 protein. The sample has 620,000 or so distinct CDR3 sequences; less than 20% are singletons. Time point here: newly diagnosed GD, antithyroid drugs for less than 3 months. Construction of the TCR library relied on RNA isolated from PBMCs. These data were also reused for a study on T cells in Graves' hyperthyroidism and ophthalmopathy.

Material: peripheral blood mononuclear cells (PBMCs), obtained at new diagnosis, from a patient treated with antithyroid drugs. The receptors come from a woman aged 25 to 45 with Graves disease.

This clonotype was counted many times. V usage is TRBV6-1 and J usage is TRBJ1-1; D possibly corresponds to TRBD1 (6 bases). The germline CDR1 and CDR2 sequences are MNHNS and SASEGT. CDR3 length: 15 residues. V lost 10 bases and J lost 1, with 19 bases in between. CDR3 nucleotide sequence: TGTGCCACCTCGTGGGGGCGAGGCCCGAACACTGAAGCTTTCTTT. Translated, it gives CATSWGRGPNTEAFF.

This clonotype was counted many times. The CDR3 sequence: CASSPYRGLTEAFF. The CDR3 DNA reads as TGTGCCAGCAGTCCGTATAGGGGTCTCACTGAAGCTTTCTTT. V is TRBV28 and J is TRBJ1-1; a weak D match, TRBD1 (5 bases). The germline V gene has CDR1 MDHEN and CDR2 SYDVKM. Trimming removed 5 bases from V and 4 bases from J, with 14 bases in between. This CDR3 has 14 amino acids.

This clonotype was found many times. This chain links TRBV28 with TRBJ2-2; 8 bases are a match to TRBD1. Germline V gene sequence: CDR1 MDHEN, CDR2 SYDVKM. V shed 10 bases and J 2 bases; nucleotides not matched to a gene: 6. CDR3 size: 14 residues. CDR3 protein: CATEGQVNTGELFF. The CDR3 DNA reads as TGTGCCACCGAGGGACAGGTTAACACCGGGGAGCTGTTTTTT.

Of note for this clonotype: A much larger clonotype is one base distant, so this may be a read error. The chain is built from TRBV28 and TRBJ1-5; possible D gene TRBD1, 6 bases. Germline CDR1 MDHEN, CDR2 SYDVKM. Trimming cost V 7 bases and J 6 bases, with 19 bases left between them. The CDR3 has 15 amino acids. As DNA, the CDR3 is TGTGCCAGCATAACCGGGATAGGGGGATTTCAGCCCCAGCATTTT. Its protein is CASITGIGGFQPQHF.

CDR3 DNA: TGTGCCAGCAGCTTGTTGGGCGTGGGTGATACGCAGTATTTT. Its protein product is CASSLLGVGDTQYF. The V call is TRBV5-6, the J call TRBJ2-3; the D is unclear. Looked up from germline, CDR1 is SGHDT and CDR2 is YYEEEE. The CDR3 totals 14 residues. The V gene lost 1 base and the J gene lost 6 bases, with 12 bases spanning the gap. Full variable domain (missing parts from reference TRBV5-6 and TRBJ2-3): DAGVTQSPTHLIKTRGQQVTLRCSPKSGHDTVSWYQQALGQGPQFIFQYYEEEERQRGNFPDRFSGHQFPNYSSELNVNALLLGDSALYLCASSLLGVGDTQYFGPGTRLTVL.

This clonotype was seen at least ten times. The chain links TRBV12-3 or TRBV12-4 to TRBJ2-5; 7 nucleotides agree with TRBD2. V dropped 6 bases and J dropped 3; count of bases not matched to a gene: 7. The CDR3 covers 14 residues. The CDR3 DNA follows: TGTGCCAGCAGAGGCGGGAGCTTTGAAGAGACCCAGTACTTC. Its protein is CASRGGSFEETQYF.

The V and J genes are TRBV20-1 and TRBJ1-4; 11 positions agree with TRBD1. Germline loops: CDR1 DFQATT, CDR2 SNEGSKA (reference sequence). With 3 bases clipped from V and 6 bases from J, the junction kept 0 bases outside the gene matches. This CDR3 is 13 amino acids long. The CDR3 reads CSARGQGDEKLFF. The DNA of the CDR3 is TGCAGTGCTAGGGGACAGGGGGATGAAAAACTGTTTTTT.

This clonotype was counted ten times or more. The chain links TRBV28 to TRBJ1-2; 10 nucleotides match TRBD1. Germline-derived CDR1 and CDR2 are MDHEN and SYDVKM. This CDR3 is built from 14 residues. The V segment lost 10 bases and the J segment 4 bases; nucleotides outside the gene matches: 9. The CDR3 region has the DNA TGTGCCACTACAGGACAGGGGGAGGTCTATGGCTACACCTTC. It codes for CATTGQGEVYGYTF.

This clonotype appeared many times. V usage is TRBV13 and J usage is TRBJ1-1; unclear D gene. The germline gives CDR1 PRHDT, CDR2 FYEKMQ (reference sequence). This CDR3 is 16 amino acids long. V shed 6 bases and J shed 4 bases, with 21 bases lying between them. CDR3 sequence reads: CASRGRTGYLPTEAFF. CDR3 in DNA: TGTGCCAGCAGAGGGAGAACCGGCTATTTACCCACTGAAGCTTTCTTT.

Note on this clonotype: One junction end does not reproduce the germline sequence, and a read error may be involved. The chain couples TRBV5-1 to TRBJ1-2; D gene uncertain. The CDR3 totals 14 residues. Germline V lookup: CDR1 SGHRS, CDR2 YFSETQ. The CDR3 DNA is TGCGCCAGCGGCTTGGAAGCCGGGTTTGACGGCTACACCTTC. Residues: CASGLEAGFDGYTF.